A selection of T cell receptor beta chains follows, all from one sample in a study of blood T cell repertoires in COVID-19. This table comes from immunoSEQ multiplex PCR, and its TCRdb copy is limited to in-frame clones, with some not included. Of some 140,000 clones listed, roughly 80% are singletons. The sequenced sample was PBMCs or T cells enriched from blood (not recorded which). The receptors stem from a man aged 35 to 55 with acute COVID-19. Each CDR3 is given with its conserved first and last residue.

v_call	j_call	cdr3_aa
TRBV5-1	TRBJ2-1	CASSFEGGNEQFF
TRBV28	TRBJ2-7	CASTQRGPAYEQYF
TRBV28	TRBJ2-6	CASSRTGDSGANVLTF
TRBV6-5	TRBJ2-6	CAGGSGANVLTF
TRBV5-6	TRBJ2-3	CASSMWTSGGTDTQYF
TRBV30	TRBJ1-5	CAWSVEGWWQPQHF
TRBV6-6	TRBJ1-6	CASSYSKGASPLHF
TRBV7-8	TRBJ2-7	CASSQRLAATPYEQYF
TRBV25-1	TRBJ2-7	CASSEYNRDYEQYF
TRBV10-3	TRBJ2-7	CAITSGQGIDEQYF
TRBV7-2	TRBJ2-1	CASGPGTNEQFF
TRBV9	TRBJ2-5	CASSATGTNYQETQYF
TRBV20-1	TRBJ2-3	CSASGVRGTDTQYF
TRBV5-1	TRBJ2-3	CASRMGLAGADTQYF
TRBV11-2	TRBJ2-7	CASSLRVAGSYEQYF
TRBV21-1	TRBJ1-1	CASSKKRGMRDEHCEAFF
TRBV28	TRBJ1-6	CASSPYKPPPYNSPLHF
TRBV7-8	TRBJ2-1	CASSSKPQGLQFF
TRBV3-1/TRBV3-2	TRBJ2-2	CASSQVRGTYTGELFF
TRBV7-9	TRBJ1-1	CASSQESAFF
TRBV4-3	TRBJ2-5	CASSQVGDRQETQYF
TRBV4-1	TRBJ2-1	CASSQGSRASGHEQFF
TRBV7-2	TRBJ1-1	CASSSRQVSEAFF
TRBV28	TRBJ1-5	CASSLGREFNQPQHF
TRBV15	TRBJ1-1	CATSREPQVGTEAFF
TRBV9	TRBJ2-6	CASSLERTVSGANVLTF
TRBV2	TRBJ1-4	CASSVGATNEKLFF
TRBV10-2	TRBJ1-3	CATYGQAGNTIYF
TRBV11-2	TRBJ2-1	CASSLTQGASRGKEQFF
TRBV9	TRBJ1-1	CASSVGQATEAFF
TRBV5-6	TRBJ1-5	CASSLAGKVNQPQHF
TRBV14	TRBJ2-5	CASSQPTDRPSPGTQYF
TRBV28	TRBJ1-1	CASCAVTTGGANTEAFF
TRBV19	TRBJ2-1	CASSMRVRENEQFF
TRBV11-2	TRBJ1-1	CASSLTRRSTEAFF
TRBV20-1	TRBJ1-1	CSVFAREAFF